The T cell receptor beta chain described here comes from a study of shared clonotypes between healthy human individuals. Study conclusions and caveats: Compared with clonotypes that all four donors shared, non-shared clonotypes had lower generation probabilities.

Sequencing was performed with immunoSEQ multiplex PCR; in TCRdb, only in-frame clones are kept and a portion is missing. The table records some 1,600,000 clones, around 98% of them present only once. V was shortened by 1 base and J by 0 bases, with 10 bases between the two germline ends. The CDR3 consists of 15 residues. From germline, CDR1 is LNHDA and CDR2 SQIVND (reference sequence). Notes on this clone: Its target is not known.

V gene TRBV19 combines with J gene TRBJ2-7, with no clear D. The sequenced material came from naive CD4+ T cells sorted from blood. Subset given: CD45RA+ positively selected. This sequence was found in a man younger than 40 in good health. The CDR3 DNA reads as TGTGCCAGTAGTATAGTTGCCACCCGCTCCTACGAGCAGTACTTC. Its translation is CASSIVATRSYEQYF.